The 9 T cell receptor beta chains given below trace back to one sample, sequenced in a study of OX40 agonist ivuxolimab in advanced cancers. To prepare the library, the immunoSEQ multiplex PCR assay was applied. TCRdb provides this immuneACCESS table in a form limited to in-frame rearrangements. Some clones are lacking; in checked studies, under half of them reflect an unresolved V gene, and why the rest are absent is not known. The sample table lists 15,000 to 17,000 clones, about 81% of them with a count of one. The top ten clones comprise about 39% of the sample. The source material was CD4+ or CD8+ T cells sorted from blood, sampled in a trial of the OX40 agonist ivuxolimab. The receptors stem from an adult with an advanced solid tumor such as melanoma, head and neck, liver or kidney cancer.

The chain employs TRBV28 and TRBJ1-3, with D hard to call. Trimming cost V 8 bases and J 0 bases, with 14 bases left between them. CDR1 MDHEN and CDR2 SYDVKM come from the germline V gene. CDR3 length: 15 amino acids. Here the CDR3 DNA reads TGTGCCAGCTCTGCAATCTCCAGCTCTGGAAACACCATATATTTT. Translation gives CASSAISSSGNTIYF.

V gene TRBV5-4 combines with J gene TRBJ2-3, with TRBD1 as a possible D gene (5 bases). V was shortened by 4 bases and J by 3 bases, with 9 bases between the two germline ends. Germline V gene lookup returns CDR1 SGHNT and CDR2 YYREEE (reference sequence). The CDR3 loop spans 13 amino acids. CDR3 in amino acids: CASSPRATDTQYF. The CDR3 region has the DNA TGTGCCAGCAGCCCCAGGGCTACAGATACGCAGTATTTT. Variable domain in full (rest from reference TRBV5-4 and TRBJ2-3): ETGVTQSPTHLIKTRGQQVTLRCSSQSGHNTVSWYQQALGQGPQFIFQYYREEENGRGNFPPRFSGLQFPNYSSELNVNALELDDSALYLCASSPRATDTQYFGPGTRLTVL.

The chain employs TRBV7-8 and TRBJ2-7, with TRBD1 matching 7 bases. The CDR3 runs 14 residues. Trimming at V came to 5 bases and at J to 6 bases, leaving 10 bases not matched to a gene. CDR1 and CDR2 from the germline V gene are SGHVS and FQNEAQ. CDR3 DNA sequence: TGTGCCAGCAGCGCGCGGACAGGTCCCCTCGAGCAGTACTTC. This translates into CASSARTGPLEQYF.

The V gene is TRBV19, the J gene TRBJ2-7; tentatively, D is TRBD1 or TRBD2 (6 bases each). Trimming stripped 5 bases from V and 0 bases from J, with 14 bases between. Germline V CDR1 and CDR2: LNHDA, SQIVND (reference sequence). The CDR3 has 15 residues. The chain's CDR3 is CASSWGGQSSYEQYF. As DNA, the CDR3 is TGTGCCAGTAGTTGGGGAGGACAGAGCTCCTACGAGCAGTACTTC.

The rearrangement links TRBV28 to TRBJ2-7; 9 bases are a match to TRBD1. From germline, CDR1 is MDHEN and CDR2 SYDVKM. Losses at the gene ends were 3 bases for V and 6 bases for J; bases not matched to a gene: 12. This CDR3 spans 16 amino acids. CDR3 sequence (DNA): TGTGCCAGCAGTTTCTTCGGGACAGGGTTTGCGGCCGAGCAGTACTTC. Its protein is CASSFFGTGFAAEQYF.

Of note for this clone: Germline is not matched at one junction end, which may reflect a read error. In DNA, the CDR3 is TGCGCCAGCAGCCGGGAGTTGGACAGCTATGGCTACACCTTC. Translating gives CASSRELDSYGYTF. The V call is TRBV5-4, the J call TRBJ1-2; the D gene is possibly TRBD1 (6 bases). This CDR3 comprises 14 residues. Germline V gives CDR1 SGHNT, CDR2 YYREEE (reference sequence).

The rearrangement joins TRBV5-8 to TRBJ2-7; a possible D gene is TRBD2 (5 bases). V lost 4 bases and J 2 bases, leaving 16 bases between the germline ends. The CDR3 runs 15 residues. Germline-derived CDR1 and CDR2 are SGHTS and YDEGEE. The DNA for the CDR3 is TGTGCCAGCAGCGTACAACCGGGAACTACCTACGAGCAGTACTTC. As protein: CASSVQPGTTYEQYF.

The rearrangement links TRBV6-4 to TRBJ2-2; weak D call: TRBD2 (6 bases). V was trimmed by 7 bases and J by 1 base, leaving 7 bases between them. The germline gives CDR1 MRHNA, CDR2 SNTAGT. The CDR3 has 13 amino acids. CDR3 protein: CASMEGNTGELFF. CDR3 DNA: TGTGCCAGCATGGAGGGGAACACCGGGGAGCTGTTTTTT.

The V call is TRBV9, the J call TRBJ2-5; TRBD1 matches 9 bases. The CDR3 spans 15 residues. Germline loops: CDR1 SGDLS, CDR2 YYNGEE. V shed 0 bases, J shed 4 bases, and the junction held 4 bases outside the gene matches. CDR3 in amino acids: CASSVEDRGGETQYF. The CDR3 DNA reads TGTGCCAGCAGCGTAGAGGACAGGGGCGGAGAGACCCAGTACTTC.